Shown below are 16 T cell receptor beta chains from a single sample sequenced in a study of T cells in narcolepsy. Only in-frame clones appear in the TCRdb table, and some are missing; sequencing was by immunoSEQ multiplex PCR. The sample contains about 27,000 clones, around three quarters of which appear only once. The sequencing input was CD45RA- memory CD4+ T cells from PBMCs. Every receptor here comes from a human donor with narcolepsy.

CDR3 in amino acids: CASSLTSGGTNFPDTQYF. Written as DNA, the CDR3 is TGCGCCAGCAGCTTGACTAGCGGGGGGACCAATTTCCCAGATACGCAGTATTTT. V is TRBV5-1 and J is TRBJ2-3, with 12 bases lining up with TRBD2. Germline V gene data show CDR1 as SGHRS and CDR2 as YFSETQ. V was pared by 1 base and J by 4 bases, with 10 bases of the junction left unmatched. This CDR3 is built from 18 residues. Full variable domain (remainder filled in from reference TRBV5-1 and TRBJ2-3): KAGVTQTPRYLIKTRGQQVTLSCSPISGHRSVSWYQQTPGQGLQFLFEYFSETQRNKGNFPGRFSGRQFSNSRSEMNVSTLELGDSALYLCASSLTSGGTNFPDTQYFGPGTRLTVL.

The chain employs TRBV7-8 and TRBJ2-2; 9 positions match TRBD1. Trimming removed 5 bases from V and 5 bases from J; junction bases left unmatched: 3. Germline lookup yields CDR1 SGHVS and CDR2 FQNEAQ. The length of the CDR3 is 14 residues. The CDR3 spells CASSTGTGTGELFF. As DNA, the CDR3 is TGTGCCAGCAGCACAGGGACAGGGACCGGGGAGCTGTTTTTT.

V gene TRBV5-1 combines with J gene TRBJ2-2; 9 bases fit TRBD2. Looked up from germline, CDR1 is SGHRS and CDR2 is YFSETQ. The CDR3 sequence is 15 residues long. The junction had 7 bases not matched to a gene; V was cut back by 5 bases and J by 5 bases. The CDR3 sequence: CASSSPSGRTGELFF. The CDR3 DNA sequence: TGCGCCAGCAGTTCCCCCAGCGGGAGGACCGGGGAGCTGTTTTTT.

The chain links TRBV19 to TRBJ1-1, with 7 bases identical to TRBD1. The CDR3 runs to 14 residues. V lost 5 bases, J lost 5 bases, and 8 bases stayed unmatched. Germline V lookup: CDR1 LNHDA, CDR2 SQIVND (reference sequence). CDR3 in amino acids: CASSSGQVGTEAFF. In DNA, the CDR3 is TGTGCCAGTAGTTCAGGACAGGTCGGGACTGAAGCTTTCTTT.

The genes are TRBV5-3 and TRBJ1-2; D remains unclear. TRBV5-3 is sorted into the ORF group, with uncertain function. The CDR3 extends over 15 amino acids. Trimming left V 1 base short and J 4 bases short, with 14 bases between. CDR3 DNA: TGTGCCAGAAGCTTGTCCGGCAGCTTAACCTATGGCTACACCTTC. It is translated as CARSLSGSLTYGYTF.

Here the CDR3 reads CAWLNRVDEKLFF. CDR3 in DNA: TGTGCCTGGCTGAACAGGGTAGACGAAAAACTGTTTTTT. This chain joins TRBV30 and TRBJ1-4; a possible D gene is TRBD1 (6 bases). Between the trimmed V and J ends, which lost 5 bases and 8 bases, there was a span of 15 bases. Germline values: CDR1 GTSNPN, CDR2 SVGIG (reference sequence). The length of the CDR3 is 13 residues.

In this sample, this clone turned up a few times. The chain couples TRBV6-1 to TRBJ2-7; D perhaps matches TRBD2 (6 bases). The ends were cut back, 1 base at V and 3 bases at J, with 10 bases in the middle. The CDR3 totals 14 residues. The germline CDR1 and CDR2 sequences are MNHNS and SASEGT. CDR3 residues: CASSEGWRDYEQYF. Written as DNA, the CDR3 is TGTGCCAGCAGTGAAGGGTGGAGGGACTACGAGCAGTACTTC.

The rearrangement uses TRBV5-4 and TRBJ2-6; D is perhaps TRBD1 (6 bases). V was clipped by 2 bases and J by 3 bases, with 15 bases between them. Germline V gene data show CDR1 as SGHNT and CDR2 as YYREEE (reference sequence). This CDR3 is 17 amino acids long. The CDR3 region has the DNA TGTGCCAGCAGCTTCCCCGACAGGCTCGGTGGGGCCAACGTCCTGACTTTC. This encodes CASSFPDRLGGANVLTF.

This sequence joins TRBV12-5 and TRBJ2-5; TRBD2 aligns across 9 bases. V shed 3 bases, J shed 1 base, and the junction held 3 bases outside the gene matches. CDR3 size: 15 residues. Germline values: CDR1 LGHNT, CDR2 FRNRAP. CDR3 region: CASGLLTSGQETQYF. In DNA, the CDR3 is TGTGCTAGTGGTTTACTGACTAGCGGCCAAGAGACCCAGTACTTC.

This sequence joins TRBV28 and TRBJ1-2; D is undetermined. Trimming took 6 bases from V and 5 from J, leaving 7 bases between them. This CDR3 comprises 11 residues. Germline assignment: CDR1 MDHEN and CDR2 SYDVKM. The CDR3 here is CASRGNYGYTF. The CDR3 bases are TGTGCCAGCAGGGGAAATTATGGCTACACCTTC.

The J gene is TRBJ1-2, the V gene TRBV6-4; 8 nucleotides line up with TRBD1. The J segment lost 8 bases and the V segment lost 10 bases, leaving 12 bases of the junction unmatched. Germline V gene data show CDR1 as MRHNA and CDR2 as SNTAGT. CDR3 length: 13 residues. Here the CDR3 DNA reads TGTGCCACTTTGGGCAGGGGGCGAGAGGGCTACACCTTC. This encodes CATLGRGREGYTF.

This clone was detected only a few times. V usage is TRBV7-2 and J usage is TRBJ2-3, with 9 bases matching TRBD2. CDR1 SGHTA and CDR2 FQGNSA come from the germline V gene. This CDR3 is 17 amino acids long. After removal of 5 bases from V and 5 bases from J, the junction contained 14 bases not matched to a gene. The CDR3 reads CASSHLAGWKDEDTQYF. For the CDR3, the DNA is TGTGCCAGCAGCCACCTAGCGGGGTGGAAGGATGAAGATACGCAGTATTTT.

V is TRBV28 and J is TRBJ1-6; tentative D call: TRBD1 (5 bases). The CDR3 is 14 residues long. V lost 4 bases, J lost 7 bases, and 11 bases lay in between. Germline V gene data show CDR1 as MDHEN and CDR2 as SYDVKM. CDR3 nucleotide sequence: TGTGCCAGCAGTTCCCCGACAGAAAATTCACCCCTCCACTTT. Translating gives CASSSPTENSPLHF.

This chain uses TRBV6-1 with TRBJ2-7, with no clear D. V lost 2 bases and J 2 bases, leaving 1 base between the germline ends. Per the germline V gene, CDR1 is MNHNS and CDR2 is SASEGT. The length of the CDR3 is 11 residues. Written as DNA, the CDR3 is TGTGCCAGCAGTGAACCCTACGAGCAGTACTTC. It yields the protein CASSEPYEQYF.

DNA for the CDR3: TGTGCCAGCAGTTCCAGGACTAGCGGGGGGGCCTGGGGTGAGCAGTTCTTC. It codes for CASSSRTSGGAWGEQFF. The gene calls are TRBV2 and TRBJ2-1, with 15 nucleotides matching TRBD2. The junction had 11 bases not matched to a gene; V was cut back by 5 bases and J by 9 bases. CDR3 length equals 17 residues. The germline gives CDR1 SNHLY, CDR2 FYNNEI.

This chain links TRBV7-8 with TRBJ2-1; 13 bases are a match to TRBD2. CDR1 and CDR2 from the germline V gene are SGHVS and FQNEAQ. The CDR3 runs to 19 residues. Trimming took 2 bases from V and 0 from J; bases not matched to a gene: 7. CDR3: CASSLLGLAGASSYNEQFF. In DNA form, the CDR3 reads TGTGCCAGCAGCTTACTCGGACTAGCGGGGGCGAGCTCCTACAATGAGCAGTTCTTC. Supplemented by reference TRBV7-8 and TRBJ2-1, the full variable domain reads GAGVSQSPRYKVAKRGQDVALRCDPISGHVSLFWYQQALGQGPEFLTYFQNEAQLDKSGLPSDRFFAERPEGSVSTLKIQRTQQEDSAVYLCASSLLGLAGASSYNEQFFGPGTRLTVL.